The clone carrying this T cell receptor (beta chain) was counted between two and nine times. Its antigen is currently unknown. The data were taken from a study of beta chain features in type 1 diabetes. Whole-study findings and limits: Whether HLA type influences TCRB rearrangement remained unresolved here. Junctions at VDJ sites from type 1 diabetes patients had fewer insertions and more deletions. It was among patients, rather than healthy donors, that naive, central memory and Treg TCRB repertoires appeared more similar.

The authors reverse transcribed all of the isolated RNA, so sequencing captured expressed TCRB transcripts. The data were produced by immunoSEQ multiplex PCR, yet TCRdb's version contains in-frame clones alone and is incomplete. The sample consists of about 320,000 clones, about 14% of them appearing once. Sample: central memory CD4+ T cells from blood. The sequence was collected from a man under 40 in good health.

CDR3 in DNA: TGCGCCAGCAGCCAAGATAGTGTGGGACTGTATGGCTACACCTTC. Translating it yields CASSQDSVGLYGYTF. The chain combines TRBV4-3 with TRBJ1-2; possible D gene TRBD1, 5 bases. From germline, CDR1 is LGHNA and CDR2 YSLEER. The V gene lost 0 bases and the J gene lost 5 bases, with 13 bases spanning the gap. The CDR3 length is 15 residues.